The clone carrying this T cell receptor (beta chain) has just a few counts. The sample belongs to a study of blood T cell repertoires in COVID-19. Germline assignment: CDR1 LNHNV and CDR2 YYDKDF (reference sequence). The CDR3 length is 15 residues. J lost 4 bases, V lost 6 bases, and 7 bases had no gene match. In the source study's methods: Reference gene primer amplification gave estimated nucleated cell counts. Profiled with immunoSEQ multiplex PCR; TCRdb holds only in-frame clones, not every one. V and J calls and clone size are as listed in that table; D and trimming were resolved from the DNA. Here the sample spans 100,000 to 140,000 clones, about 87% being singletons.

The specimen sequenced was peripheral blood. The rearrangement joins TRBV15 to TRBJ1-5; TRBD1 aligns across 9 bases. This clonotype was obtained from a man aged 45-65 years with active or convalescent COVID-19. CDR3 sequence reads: CATSPDRGSNQPQHF. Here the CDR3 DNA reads TGTGCCACCAGTCCCGACAGGGGGTCAAATCAGCCCCAGCATTTT.